Listed here are 13 T cell receptor beta chains from one sample, sequenced in a study of blood T cell repertoires in COVID-19. Assay used: immunoSEQ multiplex PCR; TCRdb lists only in-frame clones, some missing. The sample shows nearly 350,000 clones, around 83% of them seen only once. The sample taken for sequencing was peripheral blood. The receptors were gathered from a young man with active or convalescent COVID-19.

The rearrangement uses TRBV5-1 and TRBJ2-7; a possible D gene is TRBD1 (6 bases). Looked up from germline, CDR1 is SGHRS and CDR2 is YFSETQ. V lost 4 bases to trimming and J lost 5 bases, with 16 bases between them. The CDR3 has 14 amino acids. The CDR3 DNA reads as TGCGCCAGCAGCCCCAGCACAGGGCGGGACGAGCAGTACTTC. This sequence encodes CASSPSTGRDEQYF.

The chain combines TRBV6-5 with TRBJ2-3; 7 nucleotides agree with TRBD2. The germline V gene has CDR1 MNHEY and CDR2 SVGAGI. The CDR3 totals 11 residues. Trimming removed 8 bases from V and 11 bases from J; junction bases left unmatched: 7. The CDR3 region has the DNA TGTGCCAGCTCGCAGCGGGAAGTGCAGTATTTT. Translated, it gives CASSQREVQYF.

The chain employs TRBV6-5 and TRBJ2-7, with TRBD1 as a possible D gene (6 bases). The germline V gene encodes CDR1 MNHEY and CDR2 SVGAGI. The CDR3 has 14 residues. Between the trimmed V and J ends, which lost 10 bases and 4 bases, there was a span of 20 bases. The DNA for the CDR3 is TGTGCCACCCTCCGGTACAGGGCCAATTACGAGCAGTACTTC. It specifies CATLRYRANYEQYF.

This clone was counted a few times. The chain recombines TRBV19 with TRBJ1-1; TRBD1 aligns across 9 bases. V was clipped by 5 bases and J by 1 base; unmatched bases: 5. Per germline, CDR1 LNHDA and CDR2 SQIVND (reference sequence). The CDR3 loop spans 15 amino acids. DNA of the CDR3: TGTGCCAGTAGTCCGGGGGACAGGGAGAACACTGAAGCTTTCTTT. Protein: CASSPGDRENTEAFF.

The chain recombines TRBV28 with TRBJ2-2; 7 bases fit TRBD1. Trimming took 8 bases from V and 4 from J; bases not matched to a gene: 16. The CDR3 consists of 17 residues. The germline CDR1 and CDR2 sequences are MDHEN and SYDVKM. CDR3 sequence reads: CASRKGTGARGTGELFF. The CDR3 region has the DNA TGTGCCAGCCGGAAGGGTACAGGGGCCAGGGGCACCGGGGAGCTGTTTTTT.

This clone occurred a few times. The gene calls are TRBV7-9 and TRBJ2-7; 7 positions match TRBD1. CDR3 size: 14 residues. Germline lookup yields CDR1 SEHNR and CDR2 FQNEAQ (reference sequence). V lost 5 bases, J lost 6 bases, and 10 bases stayed unmatched. In DNA form, the CDR3 reads TGTGCCAGCAGCCATCGACAGGGAAATCGCGAGCAGTACTTC. This gives the protein CASSHRQGNREQYF.

The chain is built from TRBV18 and TRBJ1-6; tentatively, D is TRBD1 (5 bases). The CDR3 runs 13 residues. The germline V gene has CDR1 KGHSH and CDR2 LQKENI. Trimming took off 3 bases at V and 7 bases at J, with 7 bases between the two ends. CDR3 bases: TGTGCCAGCTCACCTGGGGGGAATTCACCCCTCCACTTT. This gives the protein CASSPGGNSPLHF.

The chain joins TRBV7-2 to TRBJ1-5; TRBD1 might be the D (6 bases). The ends were cut back, 5 bases at V and 2 bases at J, with 10 bases in the middle. The CDR3 is made up of 14 amino acids. CDR1 and CDR2 (germline): SGHTA, FQGNSA. CDR3: CASSQQGRNQPQHF. The DNA of the CDR3 is TGTGCCAGCAGCCAACAGGGTCGCAATCAGCCCCAGCATTTT.

The CDR3 spells CASSLGVTGSGNTIYF. CDR3 in DNA: TGTGCCAGCAGCTTAGGCGTGACAGGCTCTGGAAACACCATATATTTT. The chain carries TRBV7-2 and TRBJ1-3; D perhaps matches TRBD1 (6 bases). V lost 1 base, J lost 0 bases, and 10 bases lay in between. The germline V gene encodes CDR1 SGHTA and CDR2 FQGNSA. This CDR3 has 16 amino acids.

This clone was recorded once. The chain recombines TRBV5-1 with TRBJ1-4, with a weak D call TRBD1 (5 bases). In germline, CDR1 is SGHRS, CDR2 YFSETQ. Trimming removed 2 bases at V and 7 bases at J, with 12 bases between. The CDR3 totals 14 residues. For the CDR3, the DNA is TGCGCCAGCAGCTTACAGGAGCCGCGTGAAAAACTGTTTTTT. Translating it yields CASSLQEPREKLFF.

This clone was seen just once. The chain couples TRBV14 to TRBJ2-7, with 8 bases identical to TRBD2. Per germline, CDR1 SGHDN and CDR2 FVKESK. The CDR3 has 16 amino acids. The trim removed 3 bases at V and 9 bases at J, leaving 16 bases unmatched. CDR3 sequence (DNA): TGTGCCAGCAGCCACCGACTAGGAAGCGGGAGATCGGTGCAGTACTTC. This encodes CASSHRLGSGRSVQYF.

V and J are TRBV9 and TRBJ2-7; 12 nucleotides align to TRBD2. From germline, CDR1 is SGDLS and CDR2 YYNGEE. CDR3 length: 17 amino acids. V was clipped by 4 bases and J by 5 bases; unmatched bases: 13. The CDR3 reads CASSPRGASGRVHEQYF. The CDR3 coding sequence is TGTGCCAGCAGCCCAAGGGGGGCTAGCGGGAGGGTCCACGAGCAGTACTTC.

The sample holds a few counts of this clone. V gene TRBV2 combines with J gene TRBJ1-2, with 9 bases identical to TRBD1. Germline assignment: CDR1 SNHLY and CDR2 FYNNEI. This CDR3 has 14 amino acids. Trimming at V came to 1 base and at J to 8 bases, leaving 5 bases not matched to a gene. The CDR3 DNA reads TGTGCCAGCAGTGAAGGGACAGGGGTTGTCGGCTACACCTTC. This sequence encodes CASSEGTGVVGYTF. The variable domain in full, with the rest retrieved from reference TRBV2 and TRBJ1-2, is EPEVTQTPSHQVTQMGQEVILRCVPISNHLYFYWYRQILGQKVEFLVSFYNNEISEKSEIFDDQFSVERPDGSNFTLKIRSTKLEDSAMYFCASSEGTGVVGYTFGSGTRLTVV.